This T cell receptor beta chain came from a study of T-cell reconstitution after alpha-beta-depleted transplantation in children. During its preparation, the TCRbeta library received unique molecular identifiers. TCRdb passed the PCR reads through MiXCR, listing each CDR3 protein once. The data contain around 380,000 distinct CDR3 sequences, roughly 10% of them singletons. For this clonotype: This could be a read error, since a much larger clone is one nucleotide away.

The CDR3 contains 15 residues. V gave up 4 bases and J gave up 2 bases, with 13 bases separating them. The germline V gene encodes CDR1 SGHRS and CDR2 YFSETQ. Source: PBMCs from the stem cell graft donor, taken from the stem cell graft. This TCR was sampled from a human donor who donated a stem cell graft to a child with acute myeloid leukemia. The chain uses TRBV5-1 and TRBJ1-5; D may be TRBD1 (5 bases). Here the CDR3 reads CASSVDSYGNQPQHF. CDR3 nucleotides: TGCGCCAGCAGCGTAGACAGCTATGGCAATCAGCCCCAGCATTTT.